The present TCR beta chain was sequenced within a study of shared T cell receptors in the human thymus. Method: immunoSEQ multiplex PCR; TCRdb's copy keeps in-frame clones and lacks some. The sample holds over 650,000 clones, approximately 87% seen once. Trimming removed 0 bases from V and 6 bases from J; junction bases left unmatched: 5. The CDR3 runs 16 residues. Germline loops: CDR1 LGHNA, CDR2 YSLEER. A further study also used this sample, focusing on human thymus T cells. From that report: During corrective heart surgery, resections were taken, and the thymus tissue came from them. Gene usage (both V and J) appeared biased in thymic and blood repertoires. What related research reported was that thymic repertoires overlapped highly among unrelated individuals.

This receptor was taken from a boy younger than two with a congenital heart defect. The sequenced sample was thymocytes. This sequence joins TRBV4-3 and TRBJ2-2; 9 positions match TRBD2. CDR3 coding DNA: TGCGCCAGCAGCCAAGATTTCGAGCGGGAGGCCGGGGAGCTGTTTTTT. Translated, it gives CASSQDFEREAGELFF.